This TCR beta chain is drawn from a study of tumor-infiltrating lymphocytes in primary liver carcinoma. Points from the study as a whole: Lower overlap was observed for tumor-adjacent and tumor-blood pairs relative to tumor region pairs.

It was unsorted whole blood that yielded blood RNA, and germline DNA was also extracted. HBV chronically infected the treatment-naive patients. Preoperatively, approximately 4 milliliters of peripheral blood were collected. This CDR3 is built from 16 residues. CDR1 is SGHAT, CDR2 FQNNGV, per germline. Priming with a constant-region primer yielded TCR beta cDNA from roughly 0.45 ug total RNA. Three nested multiplex PCR rounds, a slightly modified ARM-PCR method, built the TCR beta libraries. Amplification in the first two PCR rounds was performed using TRBV1-TRBV30 forward primers and a C-beta reverse primer for 10 cycles each. A single record per CDR3 protein comes from TCRdb applying MiXCR to the multiplex PCR reads. This table has 300,000 to 400,000 distinct CDR3 sequences, 65% appearing once. Points on this clonotype: No antigen is known for it. The junction differs from germline at one of its ends, possibly a read error.

The chain has TRBV11-2 and TRBJ2-5; no clear D gene. Sequencing input: peripheral blood. This receptor was identified in a man in his forties with primary liver carcinoma and hepatitis B virus infection. CDR3 sequence (DNA): TGTGCCAGCAGCTTACGCCCCGGGCAGGACGAAGAGACTCAGTACTTC. This encodes CASSLRPGQDEETQYF.